This T cell receptor (beta chain) comes out of a study of cytomegalovirus exposure and HLA in healthy donors. Regarding the study as a whole: With further analysis later on, most CMV-associated TCR beta chains appeared HLA-restricted. In presence/absence analyses, roughly uniform sequencing depth across donors was assumed.

Concerning this clone itself: Its antigen is not known.

V was clipped by 1 base and J by 3 bases, with 12 bases between them. Looked up from germline, CDR1 is SEHNR and CDR2 is FQNEAQ (reference sequence). CDR3 length: 15 amino acids. In the PCR, 60 Vbeta and 13 Jbeta primers were used. The assay was immunoSEQ multiplex PCR, and TCRdb's table has in-frame clones only and misses some. The sample records more than 95,000 clones, 8.5% to 10% being singletons. The genes are TRBV7-9 and TRBJ2-5; a weak D match, TRBD2 (6 bases). The TCR originated in a man aged 25 to 40 in good health and CMV-seronegative. Specimen: PBMCs. In nucleotides, the CDR3 is TGTGCCAGCAGCTTAGGCGGGACTGAGAAAGAGACCCAGTACTTC. Encoded protein: CASSLGGTEKETQYF.